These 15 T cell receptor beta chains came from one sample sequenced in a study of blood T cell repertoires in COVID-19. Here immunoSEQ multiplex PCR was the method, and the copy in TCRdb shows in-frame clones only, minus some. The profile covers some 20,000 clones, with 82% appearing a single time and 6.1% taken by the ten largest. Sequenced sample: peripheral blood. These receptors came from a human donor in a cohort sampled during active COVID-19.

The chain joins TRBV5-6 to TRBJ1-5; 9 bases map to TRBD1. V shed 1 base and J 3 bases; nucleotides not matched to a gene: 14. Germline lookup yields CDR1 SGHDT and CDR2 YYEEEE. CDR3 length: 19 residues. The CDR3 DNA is TGTGCCAGCAGCTTGCGGGACAGGGTCCATTCCTTCTACAATCAGCCCCAGCATTTT. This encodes CASSLRDRVHSFYNQPQHF.

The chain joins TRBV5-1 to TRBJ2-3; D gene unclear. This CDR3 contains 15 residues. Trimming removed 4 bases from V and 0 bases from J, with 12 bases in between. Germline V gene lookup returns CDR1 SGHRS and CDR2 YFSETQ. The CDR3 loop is CASSPERTSTDTQYF. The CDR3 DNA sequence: TGCGCCAGCAGCCCGGAGCGTACTAGCACAGATACGCAGTATTTT.

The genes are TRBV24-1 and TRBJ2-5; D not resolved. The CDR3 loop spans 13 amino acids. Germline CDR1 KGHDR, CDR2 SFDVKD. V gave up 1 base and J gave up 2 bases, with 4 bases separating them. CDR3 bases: TGTGCCACCAGTGATTTCCCTCAAGAGACCCAGTACTTC. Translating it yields CATSDFPQETQYF.

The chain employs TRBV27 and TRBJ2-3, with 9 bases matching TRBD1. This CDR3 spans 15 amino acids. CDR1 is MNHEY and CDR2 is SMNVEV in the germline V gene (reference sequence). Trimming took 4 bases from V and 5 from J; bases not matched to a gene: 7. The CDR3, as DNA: TGTGCCAGCAGTTCTCCGGGACAGGGCTTAGATACGCAGTATTTT. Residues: CASSSPGQGLDTQYF.

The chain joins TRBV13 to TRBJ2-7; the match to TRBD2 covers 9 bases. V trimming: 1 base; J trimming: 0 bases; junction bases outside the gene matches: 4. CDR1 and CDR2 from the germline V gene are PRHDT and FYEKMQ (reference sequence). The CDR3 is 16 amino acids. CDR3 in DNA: TGTGCCAGCAGCTTAGCAGCTAGCGGGAACTCCTACGAGCAGTACTTC. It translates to CASSLAASGNSYEQYF.

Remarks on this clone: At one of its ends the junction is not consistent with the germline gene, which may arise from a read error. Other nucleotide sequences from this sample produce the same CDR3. For the CDR3, the DNA is TGCGCCAGTAGCTTGGAACTAGCGGTTCCCAATGAGCAGTTCTTC. It is translated as CASSLELAVPNEQFF. The genes are TRBV5-1 and TRBJ2-1, with TRBD2 matching 8 bases. The CDR3 is 15 amino acids. Looked up from germline, CDR1 is SGHRS and CDR2 is YFSETQ.

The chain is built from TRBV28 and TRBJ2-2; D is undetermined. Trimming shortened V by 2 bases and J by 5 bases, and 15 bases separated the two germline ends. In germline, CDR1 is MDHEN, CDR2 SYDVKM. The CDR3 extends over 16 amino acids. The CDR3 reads CASSLQSRSETGELFF. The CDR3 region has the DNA TGTGCCAGCAGTTTACAGAGCAGGTCTGAGACCGGGGAGCTGTTTTTT.

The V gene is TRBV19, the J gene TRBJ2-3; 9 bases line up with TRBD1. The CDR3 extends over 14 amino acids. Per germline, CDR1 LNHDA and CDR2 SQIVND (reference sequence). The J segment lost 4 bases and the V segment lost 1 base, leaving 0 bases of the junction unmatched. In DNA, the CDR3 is TGTGCCAGTAGTATAGGACAGGGGGCAGATACGCAGTATTTT. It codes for CASSIGQGADTQYF.

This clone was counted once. The CDR3 protein is CASSRHLGNQPQHF. CDR3 nucleotides: TGTGCCAGCAGCCGCCACTTAGGCAATCAGCCCCAGCATTTT. The chain couples TRBV14 to TRBJ1-5; no clear D. Per germline, CDR1 SGHDN and CDR2 FVKESK. This CDR3 contains 14 residues. The V end lost 4 bases, the J end lost 2 bases, and 9 bases lay between the germline ends.

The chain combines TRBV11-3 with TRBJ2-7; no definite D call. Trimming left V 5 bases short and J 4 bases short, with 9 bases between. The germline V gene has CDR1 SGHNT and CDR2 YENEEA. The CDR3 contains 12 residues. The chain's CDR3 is CASSPRTYEQYF. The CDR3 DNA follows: TGTGCCAGCAGCCCACGAACTTACGAGCAGTACTTC.

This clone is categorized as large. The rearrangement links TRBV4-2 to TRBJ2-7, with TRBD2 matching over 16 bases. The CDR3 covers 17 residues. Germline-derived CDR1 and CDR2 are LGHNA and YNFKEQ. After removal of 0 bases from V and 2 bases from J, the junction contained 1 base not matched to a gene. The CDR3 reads CASSQEGLAGGPYEQYF. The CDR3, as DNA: TGTGCCAGCAGCCAAGAGGGACTAGCGGGAGGGCCCTACGAGCAGTACTTC.

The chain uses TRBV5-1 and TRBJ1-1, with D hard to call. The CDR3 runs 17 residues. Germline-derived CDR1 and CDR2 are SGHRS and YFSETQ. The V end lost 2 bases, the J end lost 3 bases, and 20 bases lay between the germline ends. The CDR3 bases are TGCGCCAGCAGCTTTGTTGTCGACGGGATTGGGGACACTGAAGCTTTCTTT. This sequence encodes CASSFVVDGIGDTEAFF.

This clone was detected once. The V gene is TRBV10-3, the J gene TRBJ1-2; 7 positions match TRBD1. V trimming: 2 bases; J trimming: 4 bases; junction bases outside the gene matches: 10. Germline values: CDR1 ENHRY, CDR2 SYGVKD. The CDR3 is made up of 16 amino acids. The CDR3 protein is CAISEPTGTSVYGYTF. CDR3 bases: TGTGCCATCAGTGAGCCGACAGGGACCTCCGTCTATGGCTACACCTTC.

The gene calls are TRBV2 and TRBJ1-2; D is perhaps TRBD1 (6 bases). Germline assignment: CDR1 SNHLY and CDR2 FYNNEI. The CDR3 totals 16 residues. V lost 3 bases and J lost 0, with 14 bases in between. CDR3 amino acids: CASSDWGGLANYGYTF. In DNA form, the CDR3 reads TGTGCCAGCAGTGACTGGGGGGGCCTAGCTAACTATGGCTACACCTTC.

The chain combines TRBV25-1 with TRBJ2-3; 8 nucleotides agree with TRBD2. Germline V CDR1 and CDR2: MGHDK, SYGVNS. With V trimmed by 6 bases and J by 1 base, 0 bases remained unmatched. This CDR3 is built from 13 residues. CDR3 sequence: CASRAGGTDTQYF. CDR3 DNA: TGTGCCAGCAGAGCGGGAGGCACAGATACGCAGTATTTT.